The TCR beta chain described here comes from a study of human thymus T cells. Regarding the study as a whole: V and J gene usage appeared biased in thymic and blood repertoires.

To note about this clone: Its target is not known.

No fixed cell number was used; all available blood leukocytes supplied DNA. Produced via immunoSEQ multiplex PCR; TCRdb's table is partial and in-frame only. The profile shows 45,000 to 75,000 clones, roughly 94% of them singletons. This CDR3 has 16 residues. Germline CDR1 reads MDHEN; CDR2 reads SYDVKM. V dropped 2 bases and J dropped 3; count of bases not matched to a gene: 6. The specimen was blood. This receptor was taken from a boy less than two years old with a congenital heart defect but otherwise immunologically healthy. V usage is TRBV28 and J usage is TRBJ1-4; 7 bases agree with TRBD1. The CDR3 DNA sequence: TGTGCCAGCAGTTTACCCGAGGGGGCGGCTAATGAAAAACTGTTTTTT. It yields the protein CASSLPEGAANEKLFF.